One and the same sample provided the 19 T cell receptor beta chains below, sequenced in a study of blood T cell repertoires in COVID-19. Profiling relied on immunoSEQ multiplex PCR, and the TCRdb table lists in-frame clones only, not all of them. The sample carries fewer than 130,000 clones, more than 75% recorded once. The sample was peripheral blood. The receptors stem from a human donor in a cohort sampled during active COVID-19.

Notes on this clone: Other DNA sequences in the same sample also yield this CDR3. This sequence joins TRBV28 and TRBJ1-5; a possible D gene is TRBD1 (5 bases). Germline V CDR1 and CDR2: MDHEN, SYDVKM. The germline V and J ends were trimmed by 6 bases and 2 bases, with 5 bases remaining between them. The CDR3 length is 12 residues. The CDR3 is CASRQGNQPQHF. The CDR3 nucleotides read TGTGCCAGCAGACAGGGCAATCAGCCCCAGCATTTT.

V and J are TRBV4-1 and TRBJ1-2, with D maybe TRBD1 (6 bases). The CDR3 extends over 17 amino acids. Trimming pared 0 bases from V and 4 bases from J, leaving 18 bases between. CDR1 is MGHRA, CDR2 YSYEKL, per germline. CDR3 sequence reads: CASSQEGRGRPFYGYTF. For the CDR3, the DNA is TGCGCCAGCAGCCAAGAGGGCAGGGGTCGCCCGTTCTATGGCTACACCTTC.

V is TRBV24-1 and J is TRBJ2-5; the D gene is possibly TRBD1 (6 bases). V was trimmed by 5 bases and J by 5 bases, leaving 11 bases between them. CDR3 length: 13 amino acids. Germline loops: CDR1 KGHDR, CDR2 SFDVKD. For the CDR3, the DNA is TGTGCCACCAGTGTGGGGGCCGGGGAGACCCAGTACTTC. It specifies CATSVGAGETQYF.

This chain joins TRBV5-1 and TRBJ1-2, with a tentative D call TRBD1 (5 bases). Germline CDR1 is SGHRS and CDR2 is YFSETQ. V was cut by 4 bases and J by 2 bases, with 18 bases left in between. The CDR3 extends over 16 amino acids. In DNA, the CDR3 is TGCGCCAGCAGCACGGAGGGACCAGGGACCAACTATGGCTACACCTTC. This codes for CASSTEGPGTNYGYTF.

In its sample, this clone was seen once. Compared with germline, one end of the junction differs, possibly owing to a read error. CDR3 bases: TGCGGGGGGGACTGGGTAGGGGAAGTTAGACTTTCTGGGGCCAACGTCCTGACTTTC. This sequence encodes CGGDWVGEVRLSGANVLTF. The chain employs TRBV28 and TRBJ2-6, with 8 bases fitting TRBD2. There are 19 residues in the CDR3. The germline gives CDR1 MDHEN, CDR2 SYDVKM. Based on the CDR3 plus reference TRBV28 and TRBJ2-6, the full variable domain is DVKVTQSSRYLVKRTGEKVFLECVQDMDHENMFWYRQDPGLGLRLIYFSYDVKMKEKGDIPEGYSVSREKKERFSLILESASTNQTSMYLCGGDWVGEVRLSGANVLTFGAGSRLTVL.

V gene TRBV6-5 combines with J gene TRBJ2-6; possibly TRBD1 for D (5 bases). Germline V lookup: CDR1 MNHEY, CDR2 SVGAGI. CDR3 length equals 16 residues. V lost 0 bases to trimming and J lost 0 bases, with 6 bases between them. The CDR3 loop reads CASSYSGHSGANVLTF. In nucleotides, the CDR3 is TGTGCCAGCAGTTACTCGGGGCACTCTGGGGCCAACGTCCTGACTTTC.

The chain combines TRBV19 with TRBJ1-4, with D tentatively TRBD1 (5 bases). Deletions cut 4 bases from V and 11 bases from J, with 23 bases between. The CDR3 has 16 amino acids. The V gene's germline CDR1 is LNHDA and CDR2 SQIVND (reference sequence). The CDR3 reads CASSKLRGTAMRKLFF. The CDR3 bases are TGTGCCAGTAGTAAACTACGCGGGACGGCTATGAGGAAACTGTTTTTT. Using reference TRBV19 and TRBJ1-4 for the parts outside the CDR3, the full variable domain is DGGITQSPKYLFRKEGQNVTLSCEQNLNHDAMYWYRQDPGQGLRLIYYSQIVNDFQKGDIAEGYSVSREKKESFPLTVTSAQKNPTAFYLCASSKLRGTAMRKLFFGSGTQLSVL.

Comment on this clone: This sample also contains other DNA sequences that code for the same CDR3. The V and J genes are TRBV28 and TRBJ2-5; 11 nucleotides agree with TRBD2. V lost 2 bases, J lost 5 bases, and 4 bases stayed unmatched. The CDR3 runs to 15 residues. Germline loops: CDR1 MDHEN, CDR2 SYDVKM. The DNA for the CDR3 is TGTGCCAGCAGTTTACTAGCGGGAGGCGGGGAGACCCAGTACTTC. Amino acid sequence: CASSLLAGGGETQYF.

V gene TRBV18 combines with J gene TRBJ1-2; weak D call: TRBD1 (6 bases). Trimming removed 4 bases from V and 8 bases from J, with 23 bases in between. The CDR3 runs 16 residues. Germline-derived CDR1 and CDR2 are KGHSH and LQKENI. The CDR3 sequence is CASSLQPGGLVKGYTF. The CDR3 DNA follows: TGTGCCAGCTCACTCCAACCCGGGGGGCTCGTAAAAGGCTACACCTTC.

The chain couples TRBV28 to TRBJ1-1, with D possibly matching TRBD1 (5 bases). This CDR3 region has 13 residues. Germline V gene sequence: CDR1 MDHEN, CDR2 SYDVKM. V was shortened by 9 bases and J by 1 base, with 12 bases between the two germline ends. Written as DNA, the CDR3 is TGTGCCAGTGGGGCTAACGGGAACACTGAAGCTTTCTTT. Its translation is CASGANGNTEAFF.

V is TRBV7-3 and J is TRBJ2-1; a possible D gene is TRBD2 (6 bases). Trimming left V 1 base short and J 8 bases short, with 12 bases between. Germline loops: CDR1 SGHTA, CDR2 FQGTGA. The CDR3 consists of 14 residues. The CDR3 loop is CASSLMGGQDEQFF. CDR3 bases: TGTGCCAGCAGCTTAATGGGGGGTCAGGATGAGCAGTTCTTC.

The chain carries TRBV7-8 and TRBJ2-5, with 8 bases lining up with TRBD2. The CDR3 contains 20 residues. The germline CDR1 and CDR2 sequences are SGHVS and FQNEAQ. V was pared by 4 bases and J by 2 bases, with 21 bases of the junction left unmatched. CDR3 in DNA: TGTGCCAGCAGCTCCCGTTCGGGCGGGGGGCCCCTAACCCTTCAAGAGACCCAGTACTTC. As protein: CASSSRSGGGPLTLQETQYF. Based on the CDR3 plus reference TRBV7-8 and TRBJ2-5, the full variable domain is GAGVSQSPRYKVAKRGQDVALRCDPISGHVSLFWYQQALGQGPEFLTYFQNEAQLDKSGLPSDRFFAERPEGSVSTLKIQRTQQEDSAVYLCASSSRSGGGPLTLQETQYFGPGTRLLVL.

The chain employs TRBV7-2 and TRBJ2-5; no reliable D call. Trimming took off 2 bases at V and 4 bases at J, with 8 bases between the two ends. The germline gives CDR1 SGHTA, CDR2 FQGNSA. This CDR3 is 13 amino acids long. The CDR3 sequence: CASSLSLPETQYF. The CDR3 region has the DNA TGTGCCAGCAGCTTATCCCTTCCAGAGACCCAGTACTTC.

As to this clone: The identical CDR3 is also encoded by other nucleotide sequences in the sample. CDR3 protein: CASSGGGSGIQETQYF. The CDR3 DNA reads as TGTGCCAGCAGCGGGGGAGGTAGTGGGATCCAAGAGACCCAGTACTTC. This chain links TRBV9 with TRBJ2-5, with D perhaps TRBD2 (6 bases). The V and J ends lost 3 bases and 1 base respectively, with 16 bases between them. Germline V lookup: CDR1 SGDLS, CDR2 YYNGEE. This CDR3 has 16 residues.

The CDR3 nucleotides are TGCGCCAGCAGCCAACGACCGGGTCTCAATCAGCCCCAGCATTTT. Translated: CASSQRPGLNQPQHF. The chain joins TRBV4-3 to TRBJ1-5; D ambiguous. Per the germline V gene, CDR1 is LGHNA and CDR2 is YSLEER. V was shortened by 2 bases and J by 3 bases, with 11 bases between the two germline ends. The CDR3 is 15 residues long.

V usage is TRBV7-3 and J usage is TRBJ2-3; D remains ambiguous. The CDR3 runs 13 residues. Per germline, CDR1 SGHTA and CDR2 FQGTGA. V dropped 5 bases and J dropped 6 bases, with 12 bases sitting between them. CDR3 protein: CASSPAQVDTQYF. CDR3 sequence (DNA): TGTGCCAGCAGCCCCGCCCAGGTGGATACGCAGTATTTT.

The chain carries TRBV28 and TRBJ2-7, with 8 bases identical to TRBD1. Germline CDR1 is MDHEN and CDR2 is SYDVKM. V lost 6 bases, J lost 2 bases, and 6 bases stayed unmatched. The CDR3 runs 14 residues. As DNA, the CDR3 is TGTGCCAGCAGCCGGACAGGGTTCCCCTACGAGCAGTACTTC. Its translation: CASSRTGFPYEQYF.

V is TRBV5-1 and J is TRBJ1-1; 9 positions agree with TRBD1. The CDR3 runs to 15 residues. From germline, CDR1 is SGHRS and CDR2 YFSETQ. Trimming took 0 bases from V and 8 from J; bases not matched to a gene: 8. The CDR3 coding sequence is TGCGCCAGCAGCTTGGCCTCACGACAGGGGGAAGAAGCTTTCTTT. Its protein product is CASSLASRQGEEAFF.

The V gene is TRBV7-9, the J gene TRBJ1-3; D gene unclear. V was trimmed by 3 bases and J by 0 bases, leaving 12 bases between them. Germline loops: CDR1 SEHNR, CDR2 FQNEAQ (reference sequence). This CDR3 spans 16 amino acids. The CDR3 nucleotides read TGTGCCAGCAGCTTCGCGGGTTTCGTCTCTGGAAACACCATATATTTT. It yields the protein CASSFAGFVSGNTIYF.